This entry lists 2 T cell receptor beta chains sequenced from one sample in a study of shared clonotypes between healthy human individuals. Some clones are missing from TCRdb's copy, which holds only in-frame ones; the method was immunoSEQ multiplex PCR. In the table there are about 2 million clones, about 95% of which are singletons. The specimen sequenced was naive CD4+ T cells sorted from blood. Regarding subset: CD45RA+ positively selected. Source of these receptors: a man younger than 35 in good health.

The chain carries TRBV7-3 and TRBJ1-2; maybe TRBD1 (6 bases). CDR3 length: 13 amino acids. Germline V gene sequence: CDR1 SGHTA, CDR2 FQGTGA. V dropped 3 bases and J dropped 4 bases, with 9 bases sitting between them. The CDR3 region is CASSFQTGYGYTF. The DNA of the CDR3 is TGTGCCAGCAGCTTTCAGACAGGCTATGGCTACACCTTC.

Concerning this clone: The same CDR3 also results from other DNA sequences found in this sample. The chain combines TRBV2 with TRBJ2-7; no clear D gene. V was trimmed by 1 base and J by 3 bases, leaving 4 bases between them. There are 12 residues in the CDR3. Germline assignment: CDR1 SNHLY and CDR2 FYNNEI. The CDR3 DNA reads TGTGCCAGCAGTGAAGGCTTCTACGAGCAGTACTTC. Translated: CASSEGFYEQYF.